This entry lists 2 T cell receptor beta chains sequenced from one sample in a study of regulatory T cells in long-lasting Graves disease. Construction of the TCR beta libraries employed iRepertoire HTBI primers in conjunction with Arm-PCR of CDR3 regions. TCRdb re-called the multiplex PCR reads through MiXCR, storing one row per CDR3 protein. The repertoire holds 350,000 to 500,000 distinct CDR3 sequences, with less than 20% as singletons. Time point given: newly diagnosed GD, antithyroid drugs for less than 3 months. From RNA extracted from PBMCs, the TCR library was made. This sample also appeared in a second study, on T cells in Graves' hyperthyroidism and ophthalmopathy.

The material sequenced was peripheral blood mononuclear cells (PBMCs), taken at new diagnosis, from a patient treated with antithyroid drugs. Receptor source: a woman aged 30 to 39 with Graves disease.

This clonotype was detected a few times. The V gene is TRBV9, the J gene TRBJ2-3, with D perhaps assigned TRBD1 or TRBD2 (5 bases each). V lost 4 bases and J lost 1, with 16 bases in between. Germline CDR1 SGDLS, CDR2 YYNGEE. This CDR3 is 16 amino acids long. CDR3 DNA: TGTGCCAGCAGCACACTAGGGGTTGGTGGCACAGATACGCAGTATTTT. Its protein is CASSTLGVGGTDTQYF. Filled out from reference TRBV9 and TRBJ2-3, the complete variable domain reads DSGVTQTPKHLITATGQRVTLRCSPRSGDLSVYWYQQSLDQGLQFLIQYYNGEERAKGNILERFSAQQFPDLHSELNLSSLELGDSALYFCASSTLGVGGTDTQYFGPGTRLTVL.

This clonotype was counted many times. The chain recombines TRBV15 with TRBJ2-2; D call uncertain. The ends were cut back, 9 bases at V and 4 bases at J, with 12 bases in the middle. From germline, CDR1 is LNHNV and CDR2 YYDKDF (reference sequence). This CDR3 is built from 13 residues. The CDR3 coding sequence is TGTGCCACAACCAGCTCTACCACCGGGGAGCTGTTTTTT. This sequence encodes CATTSSTTGELFF. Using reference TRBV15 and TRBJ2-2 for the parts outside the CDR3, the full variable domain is DAMVIQNPRYQVTQFGKPVTLSCSQTLNHNVMYWYQQKSSQAPKLLFHYYDKDFNNEADTPDNFQSRRPNTSFCFLDIRSPGLGDTAMYLCATTSSTTGELFFGEGSRLTVL.